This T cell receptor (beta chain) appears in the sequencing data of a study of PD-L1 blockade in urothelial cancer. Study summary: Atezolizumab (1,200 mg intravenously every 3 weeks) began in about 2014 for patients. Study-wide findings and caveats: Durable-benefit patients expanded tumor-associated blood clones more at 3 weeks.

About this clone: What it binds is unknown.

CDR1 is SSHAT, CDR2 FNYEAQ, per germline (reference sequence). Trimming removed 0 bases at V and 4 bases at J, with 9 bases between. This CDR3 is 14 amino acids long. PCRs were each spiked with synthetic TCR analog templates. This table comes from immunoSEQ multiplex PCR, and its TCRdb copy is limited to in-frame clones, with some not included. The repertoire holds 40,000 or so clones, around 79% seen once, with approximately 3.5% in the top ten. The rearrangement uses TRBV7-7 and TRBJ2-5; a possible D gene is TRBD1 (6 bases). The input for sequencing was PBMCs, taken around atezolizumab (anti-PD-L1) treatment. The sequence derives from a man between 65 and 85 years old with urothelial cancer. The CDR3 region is CASSLAGAGETQYF. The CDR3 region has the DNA TGTGCCAGCAGCTTAGCGGGGGCTGGAGAGACCCAGTACTTC.